This T cell receptor beta chain was observed in a study of T cell repertoires in cytomegalovirus infection. TCRdb reanalysed the reads using MiXCR and keeps one entry per CDR3 protein. The sample contains some 590,000 distinct CDR3 sequences, roughly 43% of which appear only once. Trimming stripped 8 bases from V and 1 base from J, with 8 bases between. The CDR3 has 12 amino acids. Only a few counts were recorded for this clonotype. Its cognate antigen is unknown. The chain joins TRBV12-3 or TRBV12-4 to TRBJ1-2, with no clear D. The sequence came from a human donor in good health (CMV status not recorded). Some clones in this sample may be carry-over from other donors' samples. Sequences were derived from cultured PBMCs, sampled from culture after CMV antigen stimulation. The DNA for the CDR3 is TGTGCCAGCGAGCCCAATAACTATGGCTACACCTTC. It yields the protein CASEPNNYGYTF.